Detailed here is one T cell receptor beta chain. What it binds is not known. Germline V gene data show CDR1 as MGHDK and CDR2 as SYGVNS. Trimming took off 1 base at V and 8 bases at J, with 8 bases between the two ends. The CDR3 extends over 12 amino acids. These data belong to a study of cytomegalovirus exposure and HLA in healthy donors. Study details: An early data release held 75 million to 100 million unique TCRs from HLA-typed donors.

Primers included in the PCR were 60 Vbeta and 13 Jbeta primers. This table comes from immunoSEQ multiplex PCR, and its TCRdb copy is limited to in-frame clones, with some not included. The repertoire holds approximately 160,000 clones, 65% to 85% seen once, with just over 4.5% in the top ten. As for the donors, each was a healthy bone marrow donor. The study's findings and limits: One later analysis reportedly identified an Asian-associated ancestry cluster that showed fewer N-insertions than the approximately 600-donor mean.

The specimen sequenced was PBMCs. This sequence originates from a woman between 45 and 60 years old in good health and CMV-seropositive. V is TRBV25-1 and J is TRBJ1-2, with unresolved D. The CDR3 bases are TGTGCCAGCAGTGAATGGCAGTCGGGCTACACCTTC. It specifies CASSEWQSGYTF.